This T cell receptor beta chain was identified in a study of T cell repertoires in cytomegalovirus infection. Regarding the study as a whole: The ex vivo response showed dominance by HLA-C-restricted CMV-specific TCR beta clonotypes.

Per the germline V gene, CDR1 is MNHEY and CDR2 is SVGAGI. This CDR3 has 12 residues. With V trimmed by 11 bases and J by 5 bases, 8 bases remained unmatched. TCRdb recomputed calls from the reads with MiXCR, one row per CDR3 protein. The sample includes approximately 910,000 distinct CDR3 sequences, around 32% of them seen just once. This clonotype has a handful of counts. Its antigen is as yet unknown. The sequence came from a human donor in good health (CMV status not recorded). Some clones in this sample may be carry-over from other donors' samples. The chain employs TRBV6-5 and TRBJ2-5; TRBD2 agrees at 7 bases. The source was cultured CD8+ T cells from PBMCs, collected from culture after CMV antigen stimulation. The CDR3 protein is CAGLGARETQYF. Here the CDR3 DNA reads TGTGCCGGACTAGGGGCGCGGGAGACCCAGTACTTC.